The TCR beta chain described here comes from a study of CD8+CD57+ T cells in acquired aplastic anemia. Patients sequenced had flow cytometry evidence of CD8+CD57+ cell expansion. Germline V gene sequence: CDR1 MNHNS, CDR2 SASEGT. The CDR3 is 13 amino acids. The V gene lost 8 bases and the J gene lost 7 bases, with 14 bases spanning the gap. Genomic DNA, the template, was used for profiling of the TCR beta VDJ and CDR3. TCRdb processed the reads anew with MiXCR; each CDR3 protein has one entry. The sample yields 150,000 to 200,000 distinct CDR3 sequences, roughly 50% seen once. This clonotype has a count of ten or more.

This clonotype originated in a human donor with aplastic anemia. The sequencing sample was made of sorted CD4+, CD8+, or CD8+CD57+ T cells (not recorded which) from PBMCs. The chain uses TRBV6-1 and TRBJ1-4; TRBD1 might be the D (6 bases). CDR3 residues: CASGGRVVEKLFF. CDR3 bases: TGTGCCAGCGGGGGGCGAGTGGTTGAAAAACTGTTTTTT.